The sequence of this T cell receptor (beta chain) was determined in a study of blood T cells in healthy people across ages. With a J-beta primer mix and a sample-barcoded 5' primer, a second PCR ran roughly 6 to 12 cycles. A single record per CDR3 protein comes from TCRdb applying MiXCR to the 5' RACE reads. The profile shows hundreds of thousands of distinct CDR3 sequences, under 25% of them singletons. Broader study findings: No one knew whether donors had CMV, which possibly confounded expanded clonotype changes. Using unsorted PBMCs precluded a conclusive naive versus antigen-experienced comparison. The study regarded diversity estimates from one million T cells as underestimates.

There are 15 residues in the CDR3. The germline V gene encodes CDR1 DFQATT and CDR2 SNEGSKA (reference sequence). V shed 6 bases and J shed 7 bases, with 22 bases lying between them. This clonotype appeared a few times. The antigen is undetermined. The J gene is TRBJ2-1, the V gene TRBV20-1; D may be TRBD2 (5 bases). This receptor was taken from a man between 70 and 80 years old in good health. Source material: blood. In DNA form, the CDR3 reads TGCAGTGCAAGGAGGCCGACCGCCCTTTTGAATGAGCAGTTCTTC. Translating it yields CSARRPTALLNEQFF.